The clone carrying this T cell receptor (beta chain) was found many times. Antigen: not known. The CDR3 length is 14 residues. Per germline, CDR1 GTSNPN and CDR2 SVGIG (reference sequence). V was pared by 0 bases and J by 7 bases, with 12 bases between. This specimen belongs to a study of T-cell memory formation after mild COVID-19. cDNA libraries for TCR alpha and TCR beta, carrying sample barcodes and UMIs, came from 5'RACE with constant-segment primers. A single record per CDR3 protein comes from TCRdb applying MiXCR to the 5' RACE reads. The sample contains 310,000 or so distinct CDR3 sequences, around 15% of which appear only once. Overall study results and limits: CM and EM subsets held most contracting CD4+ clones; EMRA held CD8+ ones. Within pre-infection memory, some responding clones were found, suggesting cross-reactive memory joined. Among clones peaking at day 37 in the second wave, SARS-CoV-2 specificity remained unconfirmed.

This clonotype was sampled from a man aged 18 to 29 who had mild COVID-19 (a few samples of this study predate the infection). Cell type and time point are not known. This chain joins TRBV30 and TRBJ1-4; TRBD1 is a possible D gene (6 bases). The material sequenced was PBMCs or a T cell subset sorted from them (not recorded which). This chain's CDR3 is CAWSVQGSGEKLFF. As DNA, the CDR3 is TGTGCCTGGAGTGTCCAGGGGTCGGGTGAAAAACTGTTTTTT.